Listed here are 31 T cell receptor beta chains from one sample, sequenced in a study of blood T cell repertoires in COVID-19. Clones were sequenced by immunoSEQ multiplex PCR, and TCRdb holds only the in-frame ones, with some missing. The repertoire holds over 110,000 clones, with 81% as singletons. The sample consisted of peripheral blood. The receptors originated from a human donor in a cohort sampled during active COVID-19.

CDR3 DNA: TGTGCCAGCAGCTTATGGGCGGGAGAGGGGGTCGAGCAGTTCTTC. Its translation: CASSLWAGEGVEQFF. This chain connects TRBV7-3 to TRBJ2-1; tentative D call: TRBD2 (7 bases). The CDR3 contains 15 residues. The germline V gene has CDR1 SGHTA and CDR2 FQGTGA. With 2 bases removed from V and 10 bases from J, the gap between germline ends came to 18 bases.

This clone was picked up one time. This chain joins TRBV5-1 and TRBJ2-1, with TRBD2 matching over 9 bases. CDR1 SGHRS and CDR2 YFSETQ come from the germline V gene. CDR3 size: 15 residues. V lost 0 bases to trimming and J lost 6 bases; unmatched junction nucleotides: 4. CDR3 protein: CASSLGLAGPNEQFF. CDR3 in DNA: TGCGCCAGCAGCTTGGGCCTAGCGGGACCCAATGAGCAGTTCTTC. Drawing the rest from reference TRBV5-1 and TRBJ2-1, the complete variable domain is KAGVTQTPRYLIKTRGQQVTLSCSPISGHRSVSWYQQTPGQGLQFLFEYFSETQRNKGNFPGRFSGRQFSNSRSEMNVSTLELGDSALYLCASSLGLAGPNEQFFGPGTRLTVL.

The chain combines TRBV7-9 with TRBJ1-3; a possible D gene is TRBD1 (6 bases). The CDR3 is 16 residues long. Germline CDR1 SEHNR, CDR2 FQNEAQ (reference sequence). V was pared by 5 bases and J by 4 bases, with 18 bases between. CDR3 amino acids: CASSIHQSDSGNTIYF. CDR3 sequence (DNA): TGTGCCAGCAGCATACATCAATCGGACAGCGGAAACACCATATATTTT.

The genes are TRBV7-2 and TRBJ2-3, with D tentatively TRBD2 (6 bases). There are 14 residues in the CDR3. Between the trimmed V and J ends, which lost 0 bases and 5 bases, there was a span of 9 bases. CDR1 is SGHTA and CDR2 is FQGNSA in the germline V gene. CDR3 in DNA: TGTGCCAGCAGCTTAGCTGGGGGGTTAGATACGCAGTATTTT. Its protein product is CASSLAGGLDTQYF.

The rearrangement joins TRBV19 to TRBJ2-1, with TRBD2 matching 8 bases. V was pared by 3 bases and J by 4 bases, with 5 bases of the junction left unmatched. Per the germline V gene, CDR1 is LNHDA and CDR2 is SQIVND (reference sequence). The CDR3 spans 15 residues. The CDR3 coding sequence is TGTGCCAGTAGTATGGCGGGAGGCCGGTACAATGAGCAGTTCTTC. Its translation is CASSMAGGRYNEQFF.

This clone occurred once. The chain is built from TRBV7-9 and TRBJ2-1; 7 bases line up with TRBD2. The trim removed 2 bases at V and 0 bases at J, leaving 1 base unmatched. CDR3 length: 15 residues. CDR1 and CDR2 from the germline V gene are SEHNR and FQNEAQ (reference sequence). DNA for the CDR3: TGTGCCAGCAGCTTACTAGCGGCCTCCTACAATGAGCAGTTCTTC. Its protein is CASSLLAASYNEQFF.

J is TRBJ1-5 and V is TRBV10-3, with D possibly TRBD1 on 6 matching bases. Between the trimmed V and J ends, which lost 6 bases and 9 bases, there was a span of 18 bases. Germline values: CDR1 ENHRY, CDR2 SYGVKD. The CDR3 is made up of 14 amino acids. CDR3 sequence: CAISPGTPKGPQHF. In DNA form, the CDR3 reads TGTGCCATCAGCCCCGGGACACCGAAAGGGCCCCAGCATTTT.

The chain has TRBV9 and TRBJ2-7; D is possibly TRBD2 (6 bases). Trimming cost V 4 bases and J 5 bases, with 19 bases left between them. Germline assignment: CDR1 SGDLS and CDR2 YYNGEE. CDR3 length: 15 residues. CDR3 region: CASSPSGTSNDEQYF. CDR3 DNA sequence: TGTGCCAGCAGCCCCAGTGGTACTAGCAATGACGAGCAGTACTTC.

The chain links TRBV28 to TRBJ2-7; no firm D call. Germline V gene lookup returns CDR1 MDHEN and CDR2 SYDVKM. The V end was cut by 1 base, the J end by 5 bases, with 3 bases between. This CDR3 spans 11 amino acids. CDR3 DNA sequence: TGTGCCAGCAGTTTATCGGACGAGCAGTACTTC. Amino acid sequence: CASSLSDEQYF.

This clone has just one count. V gene TRBV3-1 (or the pseudogene TRBV3-2) combines with J gene TRBJ2-5; 9 bases agree with TRBD1. CDR1 is LGHDT, CDR2 YNNKEL, per germline (reference sequence). V trimming: 4 bases; J trimming: 2 bases; junction bases outside the gene matches: 11. The CDR3 sequence is 17 residues long. CDR3 sequence: CASSPIYGGQGQETQYF. DNA for the CDR3: TGTGCCAGCAGCCCGATTTACGGGGGACAGGGACAAGAGACCCAGTACTTC.

The table lists this clone with a few counts. The chain couples TRBV28 to TRBJ2-7, with D unclear. The ends were cut back, 5 bases at V and 3 bases at J, with 11 bases in the middle. CDR1 is MDHEN, CDR2 SYDVKM, per germline. The CDR3 has 13 amino acids. CDR3 region: CASSMAAYYEQYF. CDR3 DNA: TGTGCCAGCAGTATGGCGGCTTACTACGAGCAGTACTTC.

The V call is TRBV27, the J call TRBJ2-5; TRBD1 matches 7 bases. This CDR3 has 18 residues. Germline CDR1 MNHEY, CDR2 SMNVEV (reference sequence). V gave up 8 bases and J gave up 2 bases; unmatched junction bases: 20. The CDR3 loop is CASPLKSGQIIGQETQYF. The CDR3 DNA reads as TGTGCCAGCCCTCTTAAATCGGGACAGATTATTGGACAAGAGACCCAGTACTTC.

The gene calls are TRBV6-2 or TRBV6-3 and TRBJ1-1; D perhaps matches TRBD1 (5 bases). CDR1 MNHEY and CDR2 SVGEGT come from the germline V gene. Between the trimmed V and J ends, which lost 1 base and 5 bases, there was a span of 8 bases. The CDR3 consists of 13 residues. CDR3: CASSYLGRTEAFF. CDR3 sequence (DNA): TGTGCCAGCAGTTACTTGGGGCGGACTGAAGCTTTCTTT.

The chain is built from TRBV28 and TRBJ1-1; possible D gene TRBD1, 5 bases. Germline loops: CDR1 MDHEN, CDR2 SYDVKM. CDR3 size: 13 residues. The germline V and J ends were trimmed by 7 bases and 5 bases, with 14 bases remaining between them. This CDR3 is CASKEGAMTEAFF. CDR3 bases: TGTGCCAGCAAGGAAGGGGCTATGACTGAAGCTTTCTTT. Complete variable domain (other parts from reference TRBV28 and TRBJ1-1): DVKVTQSSRYLVKRTGEKVFLECVQDMDHENMFWYRQDPGLGLRLIYFSYDVKMKEKGDIPEGYSVSREKKERFSLILESASTNQTSMYLCASKEGAMTEAFFGQGTRLTVV.

For this clone: Other nucleotide sequences from this sample produce the same CDR3. V and J are TRBV4-2 and TRBJ1-3, with no clear D. This CDR3 spans 15 amino acids. Germline V CDR1 and CDR2: LGHNA, YNFKEQ. The germline V and J ends were trimmed by 0 bases and 4 bases, with 10 bases remaining between them. The CDR3 sequence is CASSQDGTEGNTIYF. The CDR3 DNA reads as TGTGCCAGCAGCCAAGATGGAACAGAGGGAAACACCATATATTTT.

The chain uses TRBV11-2 and TRBJ2-1, with D maybe TRBD1 (5 bases). The CDR3 runs 15 residues. Looked up from germline, CDR1 is SGHAT and CDR2 is FQNNGV. The V end was cut by 0 bases, the J end by 2 bases, with 8 bases between. CDR3: CASSLEGEAYNEQFF. CDR3 nucleotide sequence: TGTGCCAGCAGCTTAGAAGGGGAAGCCTACAATGAGCAGTTCTTC.

This rearrangement joins TRBV9 to TRBJ1-2, with no clear D. Germline lookup yields CDR1 SGDLS and CDR2 YYNGEE. The CDR3 loop spans 13 amino acids. Trimming took 4 bases from V and 8 from J, leaving 15 bases between them. The DNA of the CDR3 is TGTGCCAGCAGCACTTTCCTCGATAAGGGCTACACCTTC. Its protein product is CASSTFLDKGYTF.

The chain employs TRBV5-1 and TRBJ2-1; TRBD2 agrees at 10 bases. V shed 0 bases, J shed 0 bases, and the junction held 15 bases outside the gene matches. Germline V gene data show CDR1 as SGHRS and CDR2 as YFSETQ. CDR3 length: 21 residues. The CDR3: CASSLARDSGRRLGSYNEQFF. CDR3 in DNA: TGCGCCAGCAGCTTGGCCAGGGATAGCGGGAGGCGACTCGGCTCCTACAATGAGCAGTTCTTC.

This clone has only one observation. This chain links TRBV28 with TRBJ2-2; 10 bases are a match to TRBD2. The junction had 10 bases not matched to a gene; V was cut back by 7 bases and J by 2 bases. The CDR3 consists of 17 residues. Germline V gene sequence: CDR1 MDHEN, CDR2 SYDVKM. The CDR3 loop reads CASTHRTSGKNTGELFF. The CDR3 DNA is TGTGCCAGCACTCACAGGACTAGCGGCAAAAACACCGGGGAGCTGTTTTTT.

The chain employs TRBV5-6 and TRBJ2-7; 7 bases are shared with TRBD1. The CDR3 spans 12 residues. The ends lost 4 bases at V and 4 bases at J; junction bases unmatched: 2. Germline CDR1 and CDR2: SGHDT and YYEEEE. CDR3 nucleotide sequence: TGTGCCAGCAGCAAGACAGGGTACGAGCAGTACTTC. Its translation is CASSKTGYEQYF. The variable domain in full, with the rest retrieved from reference TRBV5-6 and TRBJ2-7, is DAGVTQSPTHLIKTRGQQVTLRCSPKSGHDTVSWYQQALGQGPQFIFQYYEEEERQRGNFPDRFSGHQFPNYSSELNVNALLLGDSALYLCASSKTGYEQYFGPGTRLTVT.

The rearrangement joins TRBV4-3 to TRBJ1-4; 10 bases map to TRBD1. Per germline, CDR1 LGHNA and CDR2 YSLEER. Trimming at V came to 4 bases and at J to 7 bases, leaving 18 bases not matched to a gene. The CDR3 is made up of 19 amino acids. This chain's CDR3 is CASSPRAERPGQGIEKLFF. The CDR3, as DNA: TGCGCCAGCAGCCCAAGGGCAGAACGACCGGGACAGGGGATTGAAAAACTGTTTTTT.

The V and J genes are TRBV29-1 and TRBJ1-2, with 8 bases identical to TRBD1. CDR3 length: 13 amino acids. The germline V gene has CDR1 SQVTM and CDR2 ANQGSEA. V gave up 6 bases and J gave up 8 bases; unmatched junction bases: 11. CDR3 sequence: CSVDRGSMVGYTF. The DNA for the CDR3 is TGCAGCGTAGACAGGGGCTCGATGGTCGGCTACACCTTC.

This clone was counted a single time. The CDR3 region is CASSLLGGSGELFF. CDR3 coding DNA: TGCGCCAGCAGCTTGTTGGGGGGATCCGGGGAGCTGTTTTTT. This chain uses TRBV5-1 with TRBJ2-2; D may be TRBD2 (6 bases). Trimming removed 1 base from V and 6 bases from J, with 10 bases in between. Germline loops: CDR1 SGHRS, CDR2 YFSETQ. The CDR3 is 14 amino acids.

The chain links TRBV18 to TRBJ2-7; D might be TRBD1 (5 bases). The CDR3 runs 14 residues. Trimming cost V 2 bases and J 7 bases, with 15 bases left between them. The germline CDR1 and CDR2 sequences are KGHSH and LQKENI. CDR3 amino acids: CASSPRTPVGEQYF. CDR3 sequence (DNA): TGTGCCAGCTCACCAAGGACACCCGTCGGGGAGCAGTACTTC.

The chain carries TRBV11-2 and TRBJ2-7; tentative D call: TRBD1 (6 bases). The V gene lost 1 base and the J gene lost 6 bases, with 13 bases spanning the gap. This CDR3 spans 14 amino acids. The germline CDR1 and CDR2 sequences are SGHAT and FQNNGV. The CDR3 sequence is CASSLGLDSSEQYF. The CDR3 DNA sequence: TGTGCCAGCAGCTTAGGTTTGGACAGCTCCGAGCAGTACTTC.

The chain recombines TRBV6-1 with TRBJ2-6, with D tentatively TRBD2 (6 bases). The CDR3 is 17 residues long. Germline V CDR1 and CDR2: MNHNS, SASEGT. V was shortened by 1 base and J by 3 bases, with 13 bases between the two germline ends. The CDR3 bases are TGTGCCAGCAGTGAAGGGAGGGGTAGTATTGGGGCCAACGTCCTGACTTTC. It encodes CASSEGRGSIGANVLTF.

The chain has TRBV6-5 and TRBJ2-3, with a weak D call TRBD2 (5 bases). From germline, CDR1 is MNHEY and CDR2 SVGAGI. Trimming stripped 5 bases from V and 4 bases from J, with 10 bases between. The CDR3 runs to 13 residues. CDR3 in DNA: TGTGCCAGCAGTCAACCGCGGGCAGATACGCAGTATTTT. Translation: CASSQPRADTQYF.

The chain uses TRBV19 and TRBJ2-7, with TRBD1 matching over 8 bases. The germline CDR1 and CDR2 sequences are LNHDA and SQIVND (reference sequence). This CDR3 contains 15 residues. V lost 3 bases, J lost 2 bases, and 6 bases stayed unmatched. Here the CDR3 DNA reads TGTGCCAGTAGTATGAGGACAGGGAGGACCTACGAGCAGTACTTC. Its translation: CASSMRTGRTYEQYF.

DNA of the CDR3: TGTGCCAGTCTTATAGCGGGACAGGGGGTAGGGTACAGCTACGAGCAGTACTTC. It encodes CASLIAGQGVGYSYEQYF. The chain carries TRBV19 and TRBJ2-7; 11 positions agree with TRBD1. The ends lost 8 bases at V and 3 bases at J; junction bases unmatched: 18. The CDR3 consists of 18 residues. Germline loops: CDR1 LNHDA, CDR2 SQIVND (reference sequence).

J is TRBJ2-7 and V is TRBV28; D perhaps matches TRBD2 (5 bases). The V and J ends lost 10 bases and 0 bases respectively, with 13 bases between them. The CDR3 consists of 13 residues. CDR1 MDHEN and CDR2 SYDVKM come from the germline V gene. The CDR3 loop reads CATSVGSSYEQYF. The CDR3 DNA sequence: TGTGCCACCTCGGTGGGGAGCTCCTACGAGCAGTACTTC.

The chain couples TRBV11-3 to TRBJ2-7; 7 nucleotides line up with TRBD1. This CDR3 has 15 amino acids. The J segment lost 0 bases and the V segment lost 5 bases, leaving 7 bases of the junction unmatched. From germline, CDR1 is SGHNT and CDR2 YENEEA. The CDR3 DNA is TGTGCCAGCAGCCCACGAACAGGGGCCTCCTACGAGCAGTACTTC. Protein product: CASSPRTGASYEQYF.